A single T cell receptor (beta chain) is shown here with its context. Clones were sequenced by immunoSEQ multiplex PCR, and TCRdb holds only the in-frame ones, with some missing. The table lists about 1,500,000 clones, 95% to 97% of them singletons. The data stem from a study of shared clonotypes between healthy human individuals. CDR1 and CDR2 from the germline V gene are SGHTA and FQGNSA. The CDR3 is 16 residues long. The V and J ends lost 4 bases and 0 bases respectively, with 13 bases between them. The receptor's source is a man aged 30 to 45 in good health. The sample taken for sequencing was naive CD4+ T cells sorted from blood. Subset specified: CD45RA+ positively selected. The chain has TRBV7-2 and TRBJ2-4; a possible D gene is TRBD1 (6 bases). The CDR3 DNA sequence: TGTGCCAGCAGCTCCGACAGGCTTCTAGCCAAAAACATTCAGTACTTC. Protein product: CASSSDRLLAKNIQYF.